Below are 17 T cell receptor beta chains sequenced from a single sample in a study of beta chain features in type 1 diabetes. What was sequenced were expressed TCRB transcripts, since all of the isolated RNA had been reverse transcribed. TCRdb's copy holds only in-frame clones and misses some; the assay was immunoSEQ multiplex PCR. This table holds a few hundred thousand clones, 11% to 15% found once. Input material: central memory CD4+ T cells from blood. These receptors were obtained from a man younger than 45 in good health.

The chain uses TRBV5-6 and TRBJ2-7; D is unclear. With the DNA end fitting TRBJ2-5 better, the J assignment may be wrong. This CDR3 is built from 11 residues. Germline values: CDR1 SGHDT, CDR2 YYEEEE. The CDR3 here is CASSRQETQYF. The CDR3 bases are TGTGCCAGCAGTCGTCAAGAGACCCAGTACTTC.

This clone was observed a few times. This chain uses TRBV7-2 with TRBJ2-1; D is possibly TRBD1 (6 bases). In germline, CDR1 is SGHTA, CDR2 FQGNSA. The CDR3 totals 15 residues. V was pared by 5 bases and J by 1 base, with 12 bases between. The CDR3 spells CASSLDQGSYNEQFF. The DNA of the CDR3 is TGTGCCAGCAGCCTGGACCAGGGGTCCTACAATGAGCAGTTCTTC. The full variable domain, its missing parts supplied by reference TRBV7-2 and TRBJ2-1, is GAGVSQSPSNKVTEKGKDVELRCDPISGHTALYWYRQSLGQGLEFLIYFQGNSAPDKSGLPSDRFSAERTGGSVSTLTIQRTQQEDSAVYLCASSLDQGSYNEQFFGPGTRLTVL.

The rearrangement joins TRBV4-1 to TRBJ2-5, with D perhaps matching TRBD1 or TRBD2 (5 bases each). Trimming stripped 4 bases from V and 2 bases from J, with 14 bases between. Germline CDR1 reads MGHRA; CDR2 reads YSYEKL. This CDR3 is built from 15 residues. CDR3 amino acids: CASSRYAGTQETQYF. CDR3 DNA sequence: TGCGCCAGCAGCCGATACGCCGGGACGCAAGAGACCCAGTACTTC.

The CDR3 coding sequence is TGTGCCAGCAGTTCGTGGCAGGGATCCAACTACACCTTC. It codes for CASSSWQGSNYTF. This sequence joins TRBV27 and TRBJ1-2; D is possibly TRBD1 (5 bases). Germline loops: CDR1 MNHEY, CDR2 SMNVEV (reference sequence). This CDR3 has 13 amino acids. The V end lost 4 bases, the J end lost 10 bases, and 16 bases lay between the germline ends.

The chain uses TRBV19 and TRBJ1-1, with a tentative D call TRBD1 (5 bases). V lost 10 bases, J lost 2 bases, and 11 bases lay in between. Germline loops: CDR1 LNHDA, CDR2 SQIVND (reference sequence). The CDR3 contains 12 residues. The CDR3 reads CATNGGNTEAFF. The CDR3 coding sequence is TGTGCCACCAATGGGGGAAACACTGAAGCTTTCTTT.

This clone was detected only a few times. V and J are TRBV9 and TRBJ2-3; D possibly corresponds to TRBD2 (5 bases). The CDR3 has 16 amino acids. Germline-derived CDR1 and CDR2 are SGDLS and YYNGEE. V dropped 0 bases and J dropped 6 bases, with 17 bases sitting between them. CDR3 nucleotide sequence: TGTGCCAGCAGCGTAGCCGGGCGGGTGGGTTTGGATACGCAGTATTTT. Amino acid sequence: CASSVAGRVGLDTQYF.

The V call is TRBV21-1, the J call TRBJ2-6; TRBD1, the table's D call, was not compared with the DNA. TRBV21-1 is designated a pseudogene. The CDR3 is made up of 17 amino acids. CDR3 coding DNA: TGTGCCAGCAGGATAGGGACAGTGTGCTCTGGGGCCAACGTCCTGACTTTC. It translates to CASRIGTVCSGANVLTF.

The chain recombines TRBV19 with TRBJ2-1; tentative D call: TRBD1 (6 bases). Germline V lookup: CDR1 LNHDA, CDR2 SQIVND (reference sequence). The CDR3 runs to 16 residues. V was trimmed by 7 bases and J by 6 bases, leaving 22 bases between them. The CDR3 DNA reads TGTGCCAGTATCCCAGGACGGACAGCCACGGGCAATGAGCAGTTCTTC. The encoded protein is CASIPGRTATGNEQFF.

This clone was detected only a few times. In DNA form, the CDR3 reads TGCGCCAGCAGCCAAGTCGCGGGGTCCATCTACGAGCAGTACTTC. Encoded protein: CASSQVAGSIYEQYF. The gene calls are TRBV4-1 and TRBJ2-7, with D possibly matching TRBD2 (6 bases). The V end was cut by 1 base, the J end by 3 bases, with 13 bases between. The CDR3 totals 15 residues. Germline-derived CDR1 and CDR2 are MGHRA and YSYEKL.

This rearrangement joins TRBV4-1 to TRBJ2-3, with TRBD2 matching over 10 bases. The CDR3 runs 16 residues. Germline CDR1 is MGHRA and CDR2 is YSYEKL. V shed 4 bases and J 5 bases; nucleotides not matched to a gene: 9. The CDR3 here is CASSPLAGAAGDTQYF. The CDR3 coding sequence is TGCGCCAGCAGCCCTCTAGCGGGAGCTGCGGGAGATACGCAGTATTTT.

This clone was observed a few times. This chain uses TRBV30 with TRBJ1-1; 9 nucleotides agree with TRBD1. Germline V gives CDR1 GTSNPN, CDR2 SVGIG (reference sequence). This CDR3 has 11 amino acids. Unmatched junction bases numbered 0, after V lost 5 bases and J lost 5 bases. This CDR3 is CAWGQGTEAFF. The DNA of the CDR3 is TGTGCCTGGGGACAGGGGACTGAAGCTTTCTTT.

The V call is TRBV9, the J call TRBJ2-1; the match to TRBD1 covers 8 bases. This CDR3 contains 16 residues. The V gene's germline CDR1 is SGDLS and CDR2 YYNGEE. V shed 2 bases, J shed 6 bases, and the junction held 10 bases outside the gene matches. The CDR3 region has the DNA TGTGCCAGCAGCGTGGGCCCAGGGGGCGGGATCAATGAGCAGTTCTTC. This translates into CASSVGPGGGINEQFF.

This clone occurred a few times. This chain joins TRBV30 and TRBJ1-3; D not resolved. Germline V gene sequence: CDR1 GTSNPN, CDR2 SVGIG (reference sequence). The CDR3 loop spans 12 amino acids. V dropped 1 base and J dropped 7 bases, with 8 bases sitting between them. The CDR3 region has the DNA TGTGCCTGGAGTGCCTCCCGGAACACCATATATTTT. Translated, it gives CAWSASRNTIYF. Supplemented by reference TRBV30 and TRBJ1-3, the full variable domain reads SQTIHQWPATLVQPVGSPLSLECTVEGTSNPNLYWYRQAAGRGLQLLFYSVGIGQISSEVPQNLSASRPQDRQFILSSKKLLLSDSGFYLCAWSASRNTIYFGEGSWLTVV.

The chain uses TRBV2 and TRBJ2-3; D uncertain. Trimming removed 2 bases from V and 4 bases from J, with 10 bases in between. Germline V gives CDR1 SNHLY, CDR2 FYNNEI. This CDR3 has 14 residues. The CDR3, as DNA: TGTGCCAGCAGTGAATCCCAGGTTGCAGATACGCAGTATTTT. Amino acids: CASSESQVADTQYF.

This clone was seen only a few times. This chain joins TRBV30 and TRBJ2-1; D is possibly TRBD2 (6 bases). The CDR3 loop spans 14 amino acids. Germline V gene sequence: CDR1 GTSNPN, CDR2 SVGIG (reference sequence). Trimming shortened V by 5 bases and J by 7 bases, and 18 bases separated the two germline ends. This CDR3 reads CAWGRDLRENEQFF. In nucleotides, the CDR3 is TGTGCCTGGGGCCGGGACTTGAGGGAGAATGAGCAGTTCTTC.

The DNA of the CDR3 is TGTGCCAGCAGTCGTACCGGGGAGCTGTTTTTT. Its translation is CASSRTGELFF. The genes are TRBV7-3 and TRBJ2-2; D gene uncertain. V lost 6 bases and J 5 bases, leaving 4 bases between the germline ends. CDR3 length: 11 residues. The V gene's germline CDR1 is SGHTA and CDR2 FQGTGA.

This clone was counted at least ten times. The chain employs TRBV4-2 and TRBJ2-1; possible D gene TRBD1, 7 bases. Germline V gives CDR1 LGHNA, CDR2 YNFKEQ. This CDR3 comprises 15 residues. V lost 2 bases and J 9 bases, leaving 17 bases between the germline ends. As DNA, the CDR3 is TGTGCCAGCAGCCAATCTGGAGGAGGGGGCCCTGAGCAGTTCTTC. Translating gives CASSQSGGGGPEQFF.